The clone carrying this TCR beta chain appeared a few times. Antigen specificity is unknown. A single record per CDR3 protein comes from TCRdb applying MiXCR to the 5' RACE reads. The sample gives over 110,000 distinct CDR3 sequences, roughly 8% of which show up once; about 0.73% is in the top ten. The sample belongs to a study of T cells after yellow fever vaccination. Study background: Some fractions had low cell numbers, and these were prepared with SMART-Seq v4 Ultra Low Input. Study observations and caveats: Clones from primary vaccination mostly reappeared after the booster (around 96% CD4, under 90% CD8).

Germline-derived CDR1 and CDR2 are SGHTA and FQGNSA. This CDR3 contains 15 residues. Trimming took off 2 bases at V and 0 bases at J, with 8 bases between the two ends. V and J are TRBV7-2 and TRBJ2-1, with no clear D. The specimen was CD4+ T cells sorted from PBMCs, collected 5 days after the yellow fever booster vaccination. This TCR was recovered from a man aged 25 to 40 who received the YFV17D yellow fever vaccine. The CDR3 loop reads CASSLIPSSYNEQFF. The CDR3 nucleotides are TGTGCCAGCAGCTTAATCCCAAGCTCCTACAATGAGCAGTTCTTC.